Described below is a single T cell receptor beta chain sequence and its context. Antigen specificity is unknown. This entry comes from a study of PD-1 blockade in classical Hodgkin lymphoma. Findings and limits, study-wide: It was reported that newly diagnosed patients had less baseline TCR diversity than healthy donors. Patients who began taking nivolumab under 1 year after ASCT were left out.

Clones were read by immunoSEQ multiplex PCR, and TCRdb kept only the in-frame ones, dropping some. This sample carries 35,000 to 45,000 clones, around two thirds of them seen once, and the ten largest clones take less than 4%. No patient escaped relapse after autologous stem cell transplantation, and brentuximab vedotin exposure varied. The specimen comprised peripheral blood mononuclear cells (PBMCs), sampled at baseline. The TCR comes from a human donor with classical Hodgkin lymphoma.

CDR3: CASSITRQGISSPLHF. The CDR3 DNA is TGTGCCAGTAGTATAACCCGACAGGGAATTAGCTCACCCCTCCACTTT. The rearrangement uses TRBV19 and TRBJ1-6, with 7 bases aligning to TRBD1. Germline V CDR1 and CDR2: LNHDA, SQIVND (reference sequence). V was clipped by 2 bases and J by 10 bases; unmatched bases: 11. This CDR3 spans 16 amino acids. Variable domain in full (rest from reference TRBV19 and TRBJ1-6): DGGITQSPKYLFRKEGQNVTLSCEQNLNHDAMYWYRQDPGQGLRLIYYSQIVNDFQKGDIAEGYSVSREKKESFPLTVTSAQKNPTAFYLCASSITRQGISSPLHFGNGTRLTVT.